This TCR beta chain was captured in a study of cytomegalovirus exposure and HLA in healthy donors. CDR1 is SNHLY and CDR2 is FYNNEI in the germline V gene. The CDR3 sequence is 14 residues long. Losses at the gene ends were 7 bases for V and 4 bases for J; bases not matched to a gene: 7. This clone was counted a few times. The study sampled nominally healthy donors, though unrecorded immune exposures were likely. The PCR used 60 Vbeta and 13 Jbeta primers. Data came from immunoSEQ multiplex PCR; TCRdb stores just in-frame clones and leaves some out. Found here are some 41,000 clones, around 68% of them singletons; the top ten hold 3% to 4.5%.

The sample comprised PBMCs. The receptor comes from a man aged 35-49 years in good health and CMV-seronegative. This chain connects TRBV2 to TRBJ1-1, with 9 positions matching TRBD1. CDR3 in amino acids: CASNMGQGGTEAFF. The CDR3 DNA follows: TGTGCCAGCAACATGGGACAGGGCGGCACTGAAGCTTTCTTT.